Sequencing of this TCR beta chain was carried out in a study of blood T cells in healthy people across ages. Whole-study results and caveats: The CMV status of each donor remained undetermined, and this could have confounded shifts in expanded clonotypes.

The people who gave samples were healthy Caucasians from Russia, aged roughly 6 to 90. The amount of total RNA extracted per sample was at least 5 micrograms. Alongside a J-beta primer mix, a sample-barcoded 5' primer served in a second PCR lasting roughly 7 to 11 cycles. Template switching added a 12-random-nucleotide identifier to every cDNA molecule. TCRdb ran MiXCR on the 5' RACE reads and lists one entry per CDR3 protein. The sample records approximately 810,000 distinct CDR3 sequences, 35% to 40% being singletons. The ends were cut back, 6 bases at V and 4 bases at J, with 15 bases in the middle. Germline CDR1 reads MGHRA; CDR2 reads YSYEKL. The CDR3 sequence is 14 residues long. This clonotype was recorded many times. Its matching antigen is unknown.

The sequenced sample consisted of blood. V is TRBV4-1 and J is TRBJ1-1; no reliable D call. This receptor was obtained from a man aged 18 to 30 in good health. CDR3: CASRRTWEGTEAFF. CDR3 DNA: TGCGCCAGCAGACGAACCTGGGAGGGCACTGAAGCTTTCTTT.